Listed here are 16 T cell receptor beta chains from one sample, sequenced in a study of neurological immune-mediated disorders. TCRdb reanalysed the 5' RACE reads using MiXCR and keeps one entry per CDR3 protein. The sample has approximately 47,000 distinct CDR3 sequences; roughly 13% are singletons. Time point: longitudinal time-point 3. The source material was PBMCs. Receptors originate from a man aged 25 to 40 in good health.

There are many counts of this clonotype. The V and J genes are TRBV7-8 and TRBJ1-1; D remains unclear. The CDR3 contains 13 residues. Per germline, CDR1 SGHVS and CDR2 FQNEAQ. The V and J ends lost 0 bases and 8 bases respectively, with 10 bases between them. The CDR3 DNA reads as TGTGCCAGCAGCTTAGCGTCCAGGAACGAAGCTTTCTTT. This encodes CASSLASRNEAFF.

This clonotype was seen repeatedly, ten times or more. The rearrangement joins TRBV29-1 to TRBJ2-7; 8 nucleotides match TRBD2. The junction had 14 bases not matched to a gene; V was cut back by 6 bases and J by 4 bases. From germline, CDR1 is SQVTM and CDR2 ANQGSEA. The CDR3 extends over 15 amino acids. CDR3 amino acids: CSVSMTTSGLYEQYF. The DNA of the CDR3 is TGCAGCGTCTCCATGACCACTAGCGGACTTTACGAGCAGTACTTC.

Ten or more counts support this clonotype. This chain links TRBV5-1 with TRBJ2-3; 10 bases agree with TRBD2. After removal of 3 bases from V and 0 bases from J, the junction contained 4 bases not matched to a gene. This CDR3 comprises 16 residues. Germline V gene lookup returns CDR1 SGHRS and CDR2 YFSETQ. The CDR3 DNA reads TGCGCCAGCAGCTCTGGACTAGCGGAAAGCACAGATACGCAGTATTTT. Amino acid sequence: CASSSGLAESTDTQYF.

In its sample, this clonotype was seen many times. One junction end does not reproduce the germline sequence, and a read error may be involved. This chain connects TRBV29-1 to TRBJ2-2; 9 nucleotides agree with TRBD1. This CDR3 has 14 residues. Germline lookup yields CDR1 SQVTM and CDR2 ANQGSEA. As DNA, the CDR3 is TGCAGCGCAACCGGGACAGGGAACGCCGGGGAGCTGTTTTTT. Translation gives CSATGTGNAGELFF.

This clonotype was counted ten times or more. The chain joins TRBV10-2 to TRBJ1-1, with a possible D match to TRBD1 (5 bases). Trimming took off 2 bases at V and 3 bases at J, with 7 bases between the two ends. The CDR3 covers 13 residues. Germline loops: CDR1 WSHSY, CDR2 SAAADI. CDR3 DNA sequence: TGCGCCAGCAGTGAGCAGGGTGACACTGAAGCTTTCTTT. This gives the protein CASSEQGDTEAFF.

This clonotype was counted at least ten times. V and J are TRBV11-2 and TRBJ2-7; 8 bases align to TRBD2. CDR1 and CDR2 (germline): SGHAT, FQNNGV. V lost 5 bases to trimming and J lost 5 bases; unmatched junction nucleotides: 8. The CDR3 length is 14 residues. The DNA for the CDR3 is TGTGCCAGCAGCCCTCGACTAGCGACCCACGAGCAGTACTTC. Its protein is CASSPRLATHEQYF.

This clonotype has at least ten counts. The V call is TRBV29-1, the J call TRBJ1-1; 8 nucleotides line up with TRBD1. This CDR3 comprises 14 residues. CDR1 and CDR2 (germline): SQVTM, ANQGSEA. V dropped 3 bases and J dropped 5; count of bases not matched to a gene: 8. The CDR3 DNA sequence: TGCAGCGTTGACCGCGGGACAGGAGGGACTGAAGCTTTCTTT. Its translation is CSVDRGTGGTEAFF.

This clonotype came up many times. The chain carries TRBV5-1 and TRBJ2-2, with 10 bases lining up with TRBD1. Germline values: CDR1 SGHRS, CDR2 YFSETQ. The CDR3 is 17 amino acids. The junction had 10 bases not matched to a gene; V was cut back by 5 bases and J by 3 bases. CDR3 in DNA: TGCGCCAGCAGGCCCCGACTGGGACAGGGGTACACCGGGGAGCTGTTTTTT. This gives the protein CASRPRLGQGYTGELFF.

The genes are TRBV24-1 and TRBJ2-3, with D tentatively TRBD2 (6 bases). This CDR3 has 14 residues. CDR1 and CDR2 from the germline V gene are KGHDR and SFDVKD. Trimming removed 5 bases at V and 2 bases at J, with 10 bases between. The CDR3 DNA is TGTGCCACCAGTGCGGGACTTCACACAGATACGCAGTATTTT. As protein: CATSAGLHTDTQYF.

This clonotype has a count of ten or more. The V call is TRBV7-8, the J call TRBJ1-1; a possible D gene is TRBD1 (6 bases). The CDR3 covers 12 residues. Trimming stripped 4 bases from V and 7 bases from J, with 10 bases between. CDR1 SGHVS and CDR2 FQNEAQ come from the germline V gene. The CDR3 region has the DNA TGTGCCAGCAGCTCACAGGGCAGTGAAGCTTTCTTT. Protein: CASSSQGSEAFF.

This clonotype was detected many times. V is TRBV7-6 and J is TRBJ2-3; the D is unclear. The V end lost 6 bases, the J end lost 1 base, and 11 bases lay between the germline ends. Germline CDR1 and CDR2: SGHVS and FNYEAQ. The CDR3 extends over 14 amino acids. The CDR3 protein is CASSIPWGTDTQYF. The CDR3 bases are TGTGCCAGCAGTATTCCTTGGGGCACAGATACGCAGTATTTT.

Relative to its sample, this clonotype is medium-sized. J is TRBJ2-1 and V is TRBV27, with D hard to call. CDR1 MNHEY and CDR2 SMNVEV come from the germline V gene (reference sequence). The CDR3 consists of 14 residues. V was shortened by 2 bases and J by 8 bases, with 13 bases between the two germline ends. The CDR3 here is CASSLVVQADEQFF. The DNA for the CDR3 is TGTGCCAGCAGTTTAGTAGTCCAGGCCGATGAGCAGTTCTTC.

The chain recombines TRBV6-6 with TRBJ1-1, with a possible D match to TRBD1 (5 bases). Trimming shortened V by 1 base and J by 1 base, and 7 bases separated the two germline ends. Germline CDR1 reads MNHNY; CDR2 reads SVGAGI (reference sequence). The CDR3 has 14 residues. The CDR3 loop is CASSYYDRNTEAFF. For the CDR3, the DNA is TGTGCCAGCAGTTACTACGACAGGAACACTGAAGCTTTCTTT.

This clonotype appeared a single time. The CDR3 coding sequence is TGTGCCAGCAGCACCGGGACTAGCACGTATGAGCAGTTCTTC. It codes for CASSTGTSTYEQFF. The chain carries TRBV28 and TRBJ2-1; 9 bases are a match to TRBD2. With 6 bases clipped from V and 8 bases from J, the junction kept 8 bases outside the gene matches. This CDR3 has 14 residues. The germline V gene has CDR1 MDHEN and CDR2 SYDVKM. Combining the CDR3 with reference TRBV28 and TRBJ2-1 gives the whole variable domain DVKVTQSSRYLVKRTGEKVFLECVQDMDHENMFWYRQDPGLGLRLIYFSYDVKMKEKGDIPEGYSVSREKKERFSLILESASTNQTSMYLCASSTGTSTYEQFFGPGTRLTVL.

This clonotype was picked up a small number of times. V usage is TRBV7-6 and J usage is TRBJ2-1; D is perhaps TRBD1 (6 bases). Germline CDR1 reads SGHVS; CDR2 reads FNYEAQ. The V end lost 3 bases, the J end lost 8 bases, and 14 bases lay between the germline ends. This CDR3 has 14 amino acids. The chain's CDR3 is CASSLLGAVDEQFF. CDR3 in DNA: TGTGCCAGCAGCTTGTTGGGGGCTGTTGATGAGCAGTTCTTC.

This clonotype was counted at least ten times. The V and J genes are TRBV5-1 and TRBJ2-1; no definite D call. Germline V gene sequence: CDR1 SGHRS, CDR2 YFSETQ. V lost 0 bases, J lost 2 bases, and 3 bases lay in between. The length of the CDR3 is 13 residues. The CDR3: CASSLGPYNEQFF. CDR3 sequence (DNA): TGCGCCAGCAGCTTGGGGCCCTACAATGAGCAGTTCTTC.